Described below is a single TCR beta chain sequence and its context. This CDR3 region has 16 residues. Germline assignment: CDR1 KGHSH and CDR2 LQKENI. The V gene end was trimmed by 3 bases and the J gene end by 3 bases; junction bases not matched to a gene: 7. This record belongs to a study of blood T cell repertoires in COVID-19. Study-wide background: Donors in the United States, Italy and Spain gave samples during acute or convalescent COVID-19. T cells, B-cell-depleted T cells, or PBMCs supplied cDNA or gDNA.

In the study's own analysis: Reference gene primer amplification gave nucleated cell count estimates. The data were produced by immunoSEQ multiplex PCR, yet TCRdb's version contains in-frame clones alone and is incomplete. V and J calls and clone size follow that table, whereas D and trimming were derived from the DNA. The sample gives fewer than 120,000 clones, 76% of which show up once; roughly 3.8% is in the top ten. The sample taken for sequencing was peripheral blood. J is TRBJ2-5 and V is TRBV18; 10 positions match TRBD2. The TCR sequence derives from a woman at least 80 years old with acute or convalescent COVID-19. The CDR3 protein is CASSPMASGGEETQYF. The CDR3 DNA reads TGTGCCAGCTCACCGATGGCTAGCGGGGGTGAAGAGACCCAGTACTTC.